One and the same sample provided the 16 T cell receptor beta chains below, sequenced in a study of cytomegalovirus exposure and HLA in healthy donors. The PCR used 60 Vbeta and 13 Jbeta primers. This table comes from immunoSEQ multiplex PCR, and its TCRdb copy is limited to in-frame clones, with some not included. The sample has under 200,000 clones; 75% are singletons. Specimen: PBMCs. The receptors come from a woman in her thirties or forties in good health and CMV-seropositive.

This clone was recorded only once. The chain joins TRBV5-6 to TRBJ1-2; D may be TRBD1 (6 bases). The CDR3 is 14 residues long. Trimming cost V 4 bases and J 6 bases, with 16 bases left between them. The germline gives CDR1 SGHDT, CDR2 YYEEEE. Here the CDR3 DNA reads TGTGCCAGCAGCCGGGGGGGCCACCGGGATGGCTACACCTTC. Translating gives CASSRGGHRDGYTF.

Points on this clone: A junction end diverges from the germline sequence, so it may reflect a read error. The rearrangement links TRBV20-1 to TRBJ2-5, with D uncertain. The CDR3 is made up of 11 amino acids. CDR1 is DFQATT and CDR2 is SNEGSKA in the germline V gene (reference sequence). The DNA for the CDR3 is TGCAGTCCCTCTCTGGCGGAGACCCAATACTTC. Protein product: CSPSLAETQYF.

V usage is TRBV5-1 and J usage is TRBJ2-1, with a tentative D call TRBD1 (6 bases). This CDR3 comprises 16 residues. Trimming took 0 bases from V and 5 from J, leaving 15 bases between them. Per germline, CDR1 SGHRS and CDR2 YFSETQ. The CDR3 sequence is CASSLGTAPRHNEQFF. CDR3 nucleotide sequence: TGCGCCAGCAGCTTGGGGACAGCCCCCCGGCACAATGAGCAGTTCTTC. The whole variable domain, remainder taken from reference TRBV5-1 and TRBJ2-1, is KAGVTQTPRYLIKTRGQQVTLSCSPISGHRSVSWYQQTPGQGLQFLFEYFSETQRNKGNFPGRFSGRQFSNSRSEMNVSTLELGDSALYLCASSLGTAPRHNEQFFGPGTRLTVL.

This chain links TRBV10-3 with TRBJ1-2; 12 bases map to TRBD1. The CDR3 is 16 amino acids. The germline gives CDR1 ENHRY, CDR2 SYGVKD. V gave up 5 bases and J gave up 8 bases; unmatched junction bases: 12. The CDR3 nucleotides read TGTGCCATCAGTCCATCCCGGGACAGGGGGCTAGAGGGCTACACCTTC. Translated, it gives CAISPSRDRGLEGYTF.

V is TRBV28 and J is TRBJ2-2; the D gene is possibly TRBD1 (6 bases). CDR1 and CDR2 from the germline V gene are MDHEN and SYDVKM. The CDR3 length is 12 residues. CDR3 sequence (DNA): TGTGGCACCGTTACAGGGCCCGGGGAGCTGTTTTTT. Encoded protein: CGTVTGPGELFF.

The chain has TRBV23-1 and TRBJ2-3; TRBD2 matches 7 bases. TRBV23-1 is reported as an ORF; its role is uncertain. This CDR3 is built from 14 residues. The J segment lost 6 bases and the V segment lost 2 bases, leaving 5 bases of the junction unmatched. This CDR3 is CASSQGEGRDTQYF. CDR3 in DNA: TGCGCCAGCAGTCAAGGGGAGGGCCGGGATACGCAGTATTTT.

This clone was found a few times. The chain recombines TRBV2 with TRBJ2-1, with a tentative D call TRBD2 (6 bases). The CDR3 spans 14 residues. Germline lookup yields CDR1 SNHLY and CDR2 FYNNEI. V was clipped by 4 bases and J by 2 bases, with 9 bases between them. As DNA, the CDR3 is TGTGCCAGCAGTGCGGGGGAACCCTACAATGAGCAGTTCTTC. Translating gives CASSAGEPYNEQFF. Drawing the rest from reference TRBV2 and TRBJ2-1, the complete variable domain is EPEVTQTPSHQVTQMGQEVILRCVPISNHLYFYWYRQILGQKVEFLVSFYNNEISEKSEIFDDQFSVERPDGSNFTLKIRSTKLEDSAMYFCASSAGEPYNEQFFGPGTRLTVL.

The J gene is TRBJ2-3, the V gene TRBV7-8; TRBD2 is a possible D gene (6 bases). This CDR3 spans 15 amino acids. Trimming pared 1 base from V and 6 bases from J, leaving 14 bases between. The V gene's germline CDR1 is SGHVS and CDR2 FQNEAQ. The CDR3 DNA is TGTGCCAGCAGCTTAGGGAGGGCGGGCTCGGATACGCAGTATTTT. Translated, it gives CASSLGRAGSDTQYF.

The genes are TRBV5-6 and TRBJ2-7; possible D gene TRBD1, 6 bases. V lost 2 bases and J 0 bases, leaving 12 bases between the germline ends. The CDR3 runs 15 residues. CDR1 is SGHDT, CDR2 YYEEEE, per germline. The CDR3 sequence: CASSLQGHNSYEQYF. CDR3 in DNA: TGTGCCAGCAGCTTACAGGGCCATAACTCCTACGAGCAGTACTTC.

The chain employs TRBV7-9 and TRBJ1-3; no clear D gene. This CDR3 spans 16 amino acids. CDR1 and CDR2 (germline): SEHNR, FQNEAQ (reference sequence). Trimming removed 0 bases at V and 0 bases at J, with 9 bases between. Here the CDR3 DNA reads TGTGCCAGCAGCTTAGCTACCGGGAGCTCTGGAAACACCATATATTTT. Amino acid sequence: CASSLATGSSGNTIYF. The full variable domain, rest sourced from reference TRBV7-9 and TRBJ1-3, is DTGVSQNPRHKITKRGQNVTFRCDPISEHNRLYWYRQTLGQGPEFLTYFQNEAQLEKSRLLSDRFSAERPKGSFSTLEIQRTEQGDSAMYLCASSLATGSSGNTIYFGEGSWLTVV.

The chain combines TRBV9 with TRBJ2-5; 7 bases align to TRBD1. J was trimmed by 2 bases and V by 4 bases; bases with no gene match: 5. Germline V CDR1 and CDR2: SGDLS, YYNGEE. The CDR3 sequence is 14 residues long. CDR3 coding DNA: TGTGCCAGCAGCTTCGGGACAGAGCAAGAGACCCAGTACTTC. It specifies CASSFGTEQETQYF.

The rearrangement uses TRBV18 and TRBJ2-1, with TRBD1 as a possible D gene (6 bases). The CDR3 has 12 residues. Per germline, CDR1 KGHSH and CDR2 LQKENI. The V and J ends lost 6 bases and 6 bases respectively, with 9 bases between them. The CDR3: CASSRTANEQFF. DNA of the CDR3: TGTGCCAGCTCCAGGACAGCCAATGAGCAGTTCTTC.

As DNA, the CDR3 is TGCGCCAGCAGCTTAAGGGCTGGGACAGGGGAAAACATTCAGTACTTC. It translates to CASSLRAGTGENIQYF. The chain employs TRBV5-1 and TRBJ2-4; 10 bases line up with TRBD1. The CDR3 spans 16 residues. V shed 2 bases and J 5 bases; nucleotides not matched to a gene: 7. From germline, CDR1 is SGHRS and CDR2 YFSETQ. The variable domain in full, completed from reference TRBV5-1 and TRBJ2-4, reads KAGVTQTPRYLIKTRGQQVTLSCSPISGHRSVSWYQQTPGQGLQFLFEYFSETQRNKGNFPGRFSGRQFSNSRSEMNVSTLELGDSALYLCASSLRAGTGENIQYFGAGTRLSVL.

In the case of this clone: One end of the junction fails to match germline, which may point to a read error. The chain carries TRBV7-9 and TRBJ1-2; TRBD1 aligns across 7 bases. CDR3 length: 14 residues. Per germline, CDR1 SEHNR and CDR2 FQNEAQ (reference sequence). CDR3 bases: TGTTCCAGCAGCCAGTGGGACAGTCGATATGGCTACACCTTC. Residues: CSSSQWDSRYGYTF. The full variable domain, in which reference TRBV7-9 and TRBJ1-2 provide the parts outside the CDR3, is DTGVSQNPRHKITKRGQNVTFRCDPISEHNRLYWYRQTLGQGPEFLTYFQNEAQLEKSRLLSDRFSAERPKGSFSTLEIQRTEQGDSAMYLCSSSQWDSRYGYTFGSGTRLTVV.

The gene calls are TRBV28 and TRBJ1-1; TRBD1 agrees at 8 bases. Germline CDR1 and CDR2: MDHEN and SYDVKM. This CDR3 spans 12 amino acids. V was clipped by 5 bases and J by 4 bases; unmatched bases: 0. The CDR3 nucleotides read TGTGCCAGCAGTACAGGGGGCACTGAAGCTTTCTTT. Residues: CASSTGGTEAFF.

The chain combines TRBV30 with TRBJ1-2; D perhaps matches TRBD1 (6 bases). This CDR3 spans 14 amino acids. V gave up 2 bases and J gave up 6 bases, with 16 bases separating them. CDR1 GTSNPN and CDR2 SVGIG come from the germline V gene (reference sequence). The DNA of the CDR3 is TGTGCCTGGAGTATTGTAGGGGCAGGGGATGGCTACACCTTC. Translating gives CAWSIVGAGDGYTF.